The 16 T cell receptor beta chains given below trace back to one sample, sequenced in a study of long-term antiretroviral therapy in people with HIV. The immunoSEQ assay was v3.0, run at survey level. The repertoire was sequenced with immunoSEQ multiplex PCR; TCRdb's copy has only in-frame clones and lacks some. Of approximately 22,000 clones in the sample, 65% to 90% are singletons; the top ten hold 19%. The sample in question was unsorted PBMCs, obtained 0.1 years before starting antiretroviral therapy. All receptors come from a man aged 18 to 29 with HIV.

This clone was counted between two and nine times. This rearrangement joins TRBV6-5 to TRBJ2-5; D remains unclear. In germline, CDR1 is MNHEY, CDR2 SVGAGI. The CDR3 has 13 residues. With 4 bases removed from V and 4 bases from J, the gap between germline ends came to 10 bases. CDR3 in DNA: TGTGCCAGCAGTTCCCCGGGTGCAGAGACCCAGTACTTC. This codes for CASSSPGAETQYF.

This clone was observed a few times. The rearrangement joins TRBV4-1 to TRBJ2-5; no firm D call. CDR3 length equals 15 residues. Trimming removed 0 bases at V and 1 base at J, with 9 bases between. Germline values: CDR1 MGHRA, CDR2 YSYEKL. CDR3 nucleotides: TGCGCCAGCAGCCAAGAGCCCTGGAGCCAAGAGACCCAGTACTTC. Translating gives CASSQEPWSQETQYF.

The chain links TRBV13 to TRBJ1-5, with 8 bases identical to TRBD1. Per germline, CDR1 PRHDT and CDR2 FYEKMQ (reference sequence). The CDR3 is made up of 15 amino acids. The trim removed 6 bases at V and 2 bases at J, leaving 6 bases unmatched. The CDR3 reads CASRRTGSGNQPQHF. Written as DNA, the CDR3 is TGTGCCAGCAGACGGACAGGGAGTGGCAATCAGCCCCAGCATTTT.

This chain joins TRBV5-4 and TRBJ2-3; 9 bases map to TRBD2. Trimming took 0 bases from V and 5 from J; bases not matched to a gene: 7. The CDR3 has 16 amino acids. Germline V gene lookup returns CDR1 SGHNT and CDR2 YYREEE (reference sequence). The CDR3 bases are TGTGCCAGCAGCTTGGACAGCGGGAGGTGGGGAGATACGCAGTATTTT. Protein: CASSLDSGRWGDTQYF.

The chain is built from TRBV10-1 and TRBJ1-3, with unresolved D. Germline V gene data show CDR1 as WNHNN and CDR2 as SYGVQD (reference sequence). V was cut by 5 bases and J by 3 bases, with 11 bases left in between. The CDR3 sequence is 14 residues long. The DNA of the CDR3 is TGCGCCAGCAGTCCTGAACCCGGTGGAAACACCATATATTTT. Amino acids: CASSPEPGGNTIYF.

This chain uses TRBV6-6 with TRBJ1-1, with D perhaps matching TRBD1 (5 bases). V lost 10 bases and J 5 bases, leaving 11 bases between the germline ends. The CDR3 covers 11 residues. Germline CDR1 and CDR2: MNHNY and SVGAGI (reference sequence). The CDR3: CATRGDTEAFF. Here the CDR3 DNA reads TGTGCCACGCGAGGGGATACTGAAGCTTTCTTT.

This chain connects TRBV5-4 to TRBJ2-3; D is ambiguous. The CDR3 is 15 residues long. The germline V gene has CDR1 SGHNT and CDR2 YYREEE (reference sequence). Trimming left V 1 base short and J 4 bases short, with 13 bases between. In DNA, the CDR3 is TGTGCCAGCAGCTTGAATGTTCAGGTGGCAGATACGCAGTATTTT. Translated, it gives CASSLNVQVADTQYF.

The chain is built from TRBV5-1 and TRBJ2-5; possible D gene TRBD1, 5 bases. From germline, CDR1 is SGHRS and CDR2 YFSETQ. The CDR3 loop spans 14 amino acids. The germline V and J ends were trimmed by 4 bases and 5 bases, with 15 bases remaining between them. The CDR3 reads CASSEPQGAETQYF. As DNA, the CDR3 is TGCGCCAGCAGCGAACCCCAGGGTGCGGAGACCCAGTACTTC.

The chain's CDR3 is CSVRAVWDYEQYF. The CDR3 bases are TGCAGCGTGAGAGCCGTGTGGGACTACGAGCAGTACTTC. The J gene is TRBJ2-5, the V gene TRBV29-1, with D hard to call. Gene TRBJ2-7 matches the end of the DNA better, so the J call may be wrong. The CDR3 is made up of 13 amino acids. Germline assignment: CDR1 SQVTM and CDR2 ANQGSEA.

The V call is TRBV6-5, the J call TRBJ2-7; D is ambiguous. This CDR3 comprises 10 residues. Germline V gene data show CDR1 as MNHEY and CDR2 as SVGAGI. Trimming left V 5 bases short and J 5 bases short, with 4 bases between. The DNA for the CDR3 is TGTGCCAGCAGTCGTCACGAGCAGTACTTC. Its translation: CASSRHEQYF.

This chain connects TRBV29-1 to TRBJ2-3, with D perhaps matching TRBD1 or TRBD2 (5 bases each). With 8 bases removed from V and 0 bases from J, the gap between germline ends came to 9 bases. The CDR3 extends over 12 amino acids. The germline gives CDR1 SQVTM, CDR2 ANQGSEA. CDR3 sequence reads: CSFGGSTDTQYF. CDR3 bases: TGCAGCTTTGGGGGAAGCACAGATACGCAGTATTTT.

The chain couples TRBV5-4 to TRBJ1-3, with D possibly matching TRBD1 (5 bases). The CDR3 has 17 residues. The V and J ends lost 4 bases and 0 bases respectively, with 17 bases between them. Germline loops: CDR1 SGHNT, CDR2 YYREEE (reference sequence). This chain's CDR3 is CASSRGSGERSGNTIYF. CDR3 in DNA: TGTGCCAGCAGCCGGGGATCGGGGGAGCGCTCTGGAAACACCATATATTTT. The full variable domain, in which reference TRBV5-4 and TRBJ1-3 provide the parts outside the CDR3, is ETGVTQSPTHLIKTRGQQVTLRCSSQSGHNTVSWYQQALGQGPQFIFQYYREEENGRGNFPPRFSGLQFPNYSSELNVNALELDDSALYLCASSRGSGERSGNTIYFGEGSWLTVV.

V usage is TRBV27 and J usage is TRBJ1-4; D might be TRBD1 (5 bases). V lost 3 bases to trimming and J lost 5 bases, with 7 bases between them. The germline V gene has CDR1 MNHEY and CDR2 SMNVEV (reference sequence). CDR3 length: 13 amino acids. The CDR3 protein is CASSFRGNEKLFF. In DNA, the CDR3 is TGTGCCAGCAGTTTTAGGGGAAATGAAAAACTGTTTTTT.

This chain connects TRBV25-1 to TRBJ1-2; maybe TRBD1 (5 bases). Germline assignment: CDR1 MGHDK and CDR2 SYGVNS. The CDR3 totals 16 residues. V shed 4 bases and J shed 2 bases, with 17 bases lying between them. CDR3 loop: CASSAQGVYWNYGYTF. The CDR3 DNA sequence: TGTGCCAGCAGTGCGCAGGGAGTTTATTGGAACTATGGCTACACCTTC.

This clone was observed a handful of times. The rearrangement links TRBV28 to TRBJ1-3; unclear D gene. Germline CDR1 and CDR2: MDHEN and SYDVKM. V was pared by 3 bases and J by 2 bases, with 8 bases between. The CDR3 runs to 14 residues. In DNA, the CDR3 is TGTGCCAGCAGTTTCGACCGTGCTGGAAACACCATATATTTT. Protein product: CASSFDRAGNTIYF.

The V call is TRBV18, the J call TRBJ2-7; 7 bases are shared with TRBD1. Trimming at V came to 3 bases and at J to 0 bases, leaving 11 bases not matched to a gene. Germline V gene data show CDR1 as KGHSH and CDR2 as LQKENI. This CDR3 spans 17 amino acids. The CDR3 nucleotides read TGTGCCAGCTCACCGAGAATACGGACAGGACCCTCCTACGAGCAGTACTTC. Protein sequence: CASSPRIRTGPSYEQYF. Full variable domain (outside the CDR3, taken from reference TRBV18 and TRBJ2-7): NAGVMQNPRHLVRRRGQEARLRCSPMKGHSHVYWYRQLPEEGLKFMVYLQKENIIDESGMPKERFSAEFPKEGPSILRIQQVVRGDSAAYFCASSPRIRTGPSYEQYFGPGTRLTVT.